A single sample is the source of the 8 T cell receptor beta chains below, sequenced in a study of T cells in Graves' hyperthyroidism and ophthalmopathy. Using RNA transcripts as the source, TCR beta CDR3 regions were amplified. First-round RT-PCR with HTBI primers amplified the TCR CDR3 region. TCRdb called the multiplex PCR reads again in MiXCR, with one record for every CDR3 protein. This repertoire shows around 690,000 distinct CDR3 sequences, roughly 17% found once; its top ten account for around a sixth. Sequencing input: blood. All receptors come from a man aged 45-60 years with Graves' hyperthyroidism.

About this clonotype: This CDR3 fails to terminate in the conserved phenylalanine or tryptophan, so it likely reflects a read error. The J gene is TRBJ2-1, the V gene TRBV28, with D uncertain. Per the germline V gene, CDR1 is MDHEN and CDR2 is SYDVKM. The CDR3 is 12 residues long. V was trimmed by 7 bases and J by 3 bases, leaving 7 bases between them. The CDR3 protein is CASKSLYNEQFL. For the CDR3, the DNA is TGTGCCAGCAAGAGTCTCTACAATGAGCAGTTCTTA.

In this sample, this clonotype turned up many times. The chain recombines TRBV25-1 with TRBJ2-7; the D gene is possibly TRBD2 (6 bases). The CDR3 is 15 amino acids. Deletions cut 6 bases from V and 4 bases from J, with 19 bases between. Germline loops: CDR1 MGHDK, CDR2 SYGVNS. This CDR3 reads CASRPKGGAKYEQYF. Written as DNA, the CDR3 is TGTGCCAGCAGACCAAAAGGCGGGGCTAAGTACGAGCAGTACTTC.

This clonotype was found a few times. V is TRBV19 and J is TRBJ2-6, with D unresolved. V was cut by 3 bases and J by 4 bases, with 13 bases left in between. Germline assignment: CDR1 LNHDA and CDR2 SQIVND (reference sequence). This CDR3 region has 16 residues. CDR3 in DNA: TGTGCCAGTAGTATGGACGGCACAAGGGGGGCCAACGTCCTGACTTTC. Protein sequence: CASSMDGTRGANVLTF. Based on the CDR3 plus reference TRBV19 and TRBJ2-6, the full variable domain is DGGITQSPKYLFRKEGQNVTLSCEQNLNHDAMYWYRQDPGQGLRLIYYSQIVNDFQKGDIAEGYSVSREKKESFPLTVTSAQKNPTAFYLCASSMDGTRGANVLTFGAGSRLTVL.

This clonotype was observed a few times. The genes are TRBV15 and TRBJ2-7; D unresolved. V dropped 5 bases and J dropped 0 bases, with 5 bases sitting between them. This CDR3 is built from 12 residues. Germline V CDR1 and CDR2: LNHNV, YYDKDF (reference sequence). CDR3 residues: CATSPSSYEQYF. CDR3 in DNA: TGTGCCACCAGCCCGAGCTCCTACGAGCAGTACTTC.

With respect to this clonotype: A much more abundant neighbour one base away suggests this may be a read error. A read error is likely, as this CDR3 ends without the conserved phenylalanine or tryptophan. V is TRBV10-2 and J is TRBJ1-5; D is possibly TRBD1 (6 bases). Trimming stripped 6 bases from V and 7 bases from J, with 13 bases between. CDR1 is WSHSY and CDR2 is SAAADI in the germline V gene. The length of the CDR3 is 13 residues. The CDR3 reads CASRQGTGQPQHL. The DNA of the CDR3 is TGCGCCAGCAGACAGGGAACGGGCCAGCCCCAGCATCTT.

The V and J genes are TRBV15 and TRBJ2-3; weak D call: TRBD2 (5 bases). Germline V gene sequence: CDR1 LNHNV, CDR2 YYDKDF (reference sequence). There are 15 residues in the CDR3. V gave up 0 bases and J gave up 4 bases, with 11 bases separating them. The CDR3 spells CATSRDLLAPDTQYF. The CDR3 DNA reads TGTGCCACCAGCAGAGATCTGCTAGCCCCAGATACGCAGTATTTT. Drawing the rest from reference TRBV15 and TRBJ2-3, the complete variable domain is DAMVIQNPRYQVTQFGKPVTLSCSQTLNHNVMYWYQQKSSQAPKLLFHYYDKDFNNEADTPDNFQSRRPNTSFCFLDIRSPGLGDTAMYLCATSRDLLAPDTQYFGPGTRLTVL.

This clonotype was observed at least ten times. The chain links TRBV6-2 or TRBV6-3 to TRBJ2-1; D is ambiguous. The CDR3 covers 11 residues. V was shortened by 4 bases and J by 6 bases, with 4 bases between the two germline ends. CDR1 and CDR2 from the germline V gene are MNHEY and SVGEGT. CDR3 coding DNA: TGTGCCAGCAGTTTAGCCAATGAGCAGTTCTTC. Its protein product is CASSLANEQFF.

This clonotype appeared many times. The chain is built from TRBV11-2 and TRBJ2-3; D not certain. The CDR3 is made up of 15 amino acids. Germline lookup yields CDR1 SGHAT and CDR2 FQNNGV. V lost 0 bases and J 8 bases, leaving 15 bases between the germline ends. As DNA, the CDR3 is TGTGCCAGCAGCTTAGAACCGAATAGGGTCGTTACGCAGTATTTT. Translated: CASSLEPNRVVTQYF.